The source of this T cell receptor beta chain is a study of identical twins. A few counts support this clonotype. The antigen is not known. MiXCR, applied by TCRdb to the 5' RACE reads, yields one record per CDR3 protein. Here the sample spans roughly 1.6 million distinct CDR3 sequences, more than 30% being singletons. The CDR3 is made up of 15 amino acids. J gave up 8 bases and V 2 bases, and 7 bases lay outside the gene matches. Germline values: CDR1 MNHEY, CDR2 SVGEGT. Regarding the study as a whole: Conclusions leaned on cross-sectional statistical analysis and did not track the same donors over time.

The chain carries TRBV6-2 or TRBV6-3 and TRBJ2-1, with 9 bases identical to TRBD2. Sequencing was performed on cord blood. The TCR originated in a newborn girl in good health. CDR3 sequence reads: CASSYGASGKDEQFF. In nucleotides, the CDR3 is TGTGCCAGCAGTTACGGGGCTAGCGGGAAAGATGAGCAGTTCTTC.